This T cell receptor (beta chain) was recovered during a study of CD8+ T cells in alopecia areata. Study at large: Patients received oral tofacitinib, 5 to 10 mg twice daily, for moderate-to-severe alopecia areata. Findings and caveats of the study: Scalp clonality and expanded CD8+ clones among the top 100 showed significant decreases with tofacitinib.

J was trimmed by 6 bases and V by 0 bases; bases with no gene match: 11. CDR1 is SGDLS, CDR2 YYNGEE, per germline. This CDR3 has 16 residues. Noted treatment: oral pan-JAK inhibitor, 5-10 mg twice daily. Samples from alopecia areata patients were lesional scalp punch biopsies and peripheral blood. As regards this clone: What it recognizes is unknown.

RNA was isolated and reverse transcribed to cDNA, the sequencing template. TCRdb's copy holds only in-frame clones and misses some; the assay was immunoSEQ multiplex PCR. The sample includes about 270,000 clones, 60% seen only once; the top ten take 0.9% to 0.95%. Sequences were derived from CD4+ T cells sorted from blood, sampled around week 53, from a patient treated with tofacitinib. The sequence came from a human donor with alopecia areata. This rearrangement joins TRBV9 to TRBJ1-2, with TRBD1 matching 7 bases. CDR3 bases: TGTGCCAGCAGCGTAGCTTCCCAGGGAGGGGGCGATGGCTACACCTTC. This gives the protein CASSVASQGGGDGYTF. Full variable domain (outside the CDR3, taken from reference TRBV9 and TRBJ1-2): DSGVTQTPKHLITATGQRVTLRCSPRSGDLSVYWYQQSLDQGLQFLIQYYNGEERAKGNILERFSAQQFPDLHSELNLSSLELGDSALYFCASSVASQGGGDGYTFGSGTRLTVV.